The source of this TCR beta chain is a study of T cell responses to AZD1222 COVID-19 vaccine. Study as a whole: Second-dose recipients at about 4 or about 12 weeks were treated as one pooled group. Whole-study results and caveats: Clonal diversity was possibly underestimated, and the donors were mostly white British, with more females. Dominant CD4 TCR responses targeted spike regions 160-218 and 743-854. Among spike-specific TCRs, nearly half reportedly target unmutated variant regions.

This CDR3 is 15 amino acids long. Unmatched junction bases numbered 3, after V lost 5 bases and J lost 4 bases. Germline values: CDR1 SNHLY, CDR2 FYNNEI. Assay: immunoSEQ multiplex PCR; the TCRdb copy retains only in-frame clones and omits some. The sample holds 100,000 or so clones; around 85% are singletons and the top ten take just under 6.5%. In the case of this clone: Its antigen is not known.

This clonotype was obtained from an adult in good health. This chain uses TRBV2 with TRBJ2-1; 12 nucleotides match TRBD2. The sequenced sample was peripheral blood, obtained on day 0 of AZD1222 vaccination. DNA of the CDR3: TGTGCCAGCAGTAGACTAGCGGGGGTGTACAATGAGCAGTTCTTC. Encoded protein: CASSRLAGVYNEQFF.